In its sample, the clone carrying this T cell receptor (beta chain) was seen a few times. The antigen is unknown. This entry comes from a study of T cells after yellow fever vaccination. As for the study in general: In the case of low-cell-number fractions, SMART-Seq v4 Ultra Low Input was used for preparation. General study points: Clones that expanded after primary vaccination mostly reappeared after the booster (just under 98% CD4, about 91% CD8).

The germline V gene has CDR1 LGHDT and CDR2 YNNKEL (reference sequence). V was cut by 6 bases and J by 5 bases, with 14 bases left in between. The CDR3 runs to 14 residues. MiXCR, applied by TCRdb to the 5' RACE reads, yields one record per CDR3 protein. The repertoire holds under 600,000 distinct CDR3 sequences, about 13% seen once, with about 14% in the top ten. The starting material was PBMCs, obtained on the day of the yellow fever booster vaccination. The source is a man aged 25 to 40 who received the YFV17D yellow fever vaccine. This chain uses TRBV3-1 with TRBJ2-1, with D possibly being TRBD1 or TRBD2 (5 bases each). Here the CDR3 reads CASRLRDGDNEQFF. In DNA form, the CDR3 reads TGTGCCAGCAGGCTCCGGGACGGAGACAATGAGCAGTTCTTC.